This record covers a single T cell receptor beta chain. The antigen remains undetermined. Sequenced by immunoSEQ multiplex PCR; TCRdb stores in-frame clones only, minus some. This repertoire shows approximately 120,000 clones, roughly nine tenths found once; its top ten account for 6.5% to 9.5%. The sample is drawn from a study of T cell responses to AZD1222 COVID-19 vaccine. General study findings and limits: Baseline seropositives among AZD1222 recipients totaled only five to seven. An increase in Spike-specific TCR breadth and depth was observed after two AZD1222 doses.

CDR3 length: 16 residues. CDR1 and CDR2 from the germline V gene are SGHDN and FVKESK. Trimming stripped 4 bases from V and 0 bases from J, with 15 bases between. The receptor's source is an adult in good health. The chain couples TRBV14 to TRBJ1-1, with D possibly being TRBD1 (5 bases). Sequenced material: peripheral blood, taken on day 0 of AZD1222 vaccination. The CDR3 region has the DNA TGTGCCAGCAGCCTCGGGGGTCGCAGATTGAACACTGAAGCTTTCTTT. Protein product: CASSLGGRRLNTEAFF.